The 9 T cell receptor beta chains presented below share a single source sample, sequenced in a study of CXCR3-negative and CXCR3-positive naive CD8 T cells. Via 5' RACE with UMI labels, TRB cDNA libraries were prepared. TCRdb reprocessed the 5' RACE reads, keeping one entry per CDR3 protein, no DNA. Recorded for this sample: under 70,000 distinct CDR3 sequences. Source material: memory CD8+ T cells from blood. Receptor source: a human donor in good health. Some clones in this sample may be carry-over from other donors' samples.

The V call is TRBV7-9, the J call TRBJ1-1. The CDR3 length is 17 residues. CDR1 SEHNR and CDR2 FQNEAQ come from the germline V gene (reference sequence). CDR3 residues: CASSLVALGLPDTEAFF.

This chain uses TRBV14 with TRBJ1-5; TCRdb names TRBD1, which stays unverified in the absence of DNA. Germline assignment: CDR1 SGHDN and CDR2 FVKESK. There are 16 residues in the CDR3. CDR3 protein: CASTYPRTASNQPQHF.

This chain joins TRBV7-2 and TRBJ2-1; TCRdb names TRBD1, which stays unverified in the absence of DNA. The CDR3 runs 17 residues. Germline lookup yields CDR1 SGHTA and CDR2 FQGNSA. The CDR3 loop reads CASSSRRQGTLNNEQFF. Full variable domain (rest looked up from reference TRBV7-2 and TRBJ2-1): GAGVSQSPSNKVTEKGKDVELRCDPISGHTALYWYRQSLGQGLEFLIYFQGNSAPDKSGLPSDRFSAERTGGSVSTLTIQRTQQEDSAVYLCASSSRRQGTLNNEQFFGPGTRLTVL.

The chain recombines TRBV7-2 with TRBJ1-2; lacking DNA, the TRBD1 call made by TCRdb goes unchecked. CDR3 length: 15 residues. Germline V gives CDR1 SGHTA, CDR2 FQGNSA. CDR3 loop: CASSPTTGSAYGYTF. Together with reference TRBV7-2 and TRBJ1-2, the CDR3 gives the full variable domain: GAGVSQSPSNKVTEKGKDVELRCDPISGHTALYWYRQSLGQGLEFLIYFQGNSAPDKSGLPSDRFSAERTGGSVSTLTIQRTQQEDSAVYLCASSPTTGSAYGYTFGSGTRLTVV.

The rearrangement joins TRBV29-1 to TRBJ2-7; TCRdb calls TRBD1, which cannot be checked without DNA. This CDR3 comprises 13 residues. The germline V gene encodes CDR1 SQVTM and CDR2 ANQGSEA. CDR3 loop: CSVERDGTYEQYF.

The V gene is TRBV28, the J gene TRBJ1-2; TCRdb's D call, TRBD1, is unchecked because there is no DNA. Germline V gives CDR1 MDHEN, CDR2 SYDVKM. The length of the CDR3 is 15 residues. The CDR3 sequence is CASSLNRPVYPGYTF.

The V call is TRBV28, the J call TRBJ2-5. The germline V gene has CDR1 MDHEN and CDR2 SYDVKM. This CDR3 contains 12 residues. The CDR3 is CATRASQETQYF.

The chain uses TRBV29-1 and TRBJ1-2; as DNA is missing, the TRBD1 call by TCRdb cannot be tested. The germline gives CDR1 SQVTM, CDR2 ANQGSEA. CDR3 length: 15 residues. The CDR3 is CSVFAPQTRDYGYTF.

This sequence joins TRBV4-1 and TRBJ2-2. There are 14 residues in the CDR3. Germline-derived CDR1 and CDR2 are MGHRA and YSYEKL. The CDR3: CAGSLQSSTGELFF.